A single sample gave rise to the 29 T cell receptor beta chains below, sequenced in a study of pediatric ulcerative colitis. Rectal tissue came from one to two pinch biopsies taken at colonoscopy. Sequencing was performed with immunoSEQ multiplex PCR; in TCRdb, only in-frame clones are kept and a portion is missing. The data contain about 34,000 clones, roughly four fifths of them singletons. Source material: gut tissue. The source of these receptors is a boy aged 10-17 years with severe ulcerative colitis.

CDR3 region: CATSRQTEKNNEQFF. CDR3 sequence (DNA): TGTGCCACCAGCAGACAGACAGAGAAGAACAATGAGCAGTTCTTC. The chain has TRBV15 and TRBJ2-1; tentative D call: TRBD1 (5 bases). Germline CDR1 and CDR2: LNHNV and YYDKDF (reference sequence). Trimming removed 2 bases at V and 5 bases at J, with 13 bases between. The CDR3 spans 15 residues.

This clone was counted once. The chain couples TRBV5-1 to TRBJ2-6; unclear D gene. The germline V and J ends were trimmed by 5 bases and 1 base, with 10 bases remaining between them. The CDR3 sequence is 15 residues long. Germline lookup yields CDR1 SGHRS and CDR2 YFSETQ. The CDR3 sequence is CASRHQKSGANVLTF. DNA of the CDR3: TGCGCCAGCAGGCACCAGAAGTCTGGGGCCAACGTCCTGACTTTC. Full variable domain (outside the CDR3, taken from reference TRBV5-1 and TRBJ2-6): KAGVTQTPRYLIKTRGQQVTLSCSPISGHRSVSWYQQTPGQGLQFLFEYFSETQRNKGNFPGRFSGRQFSNSRSEMNVSTLELGDSALYLCASRHQKSGANVLTFGAGSRLTVL.

CDR3 sequence: CASSYGQANTEAFF. The CDR3, as DNA: TGTGCCAGCAGTTACGGACAGGCGAACACTGAAGCTTTCTTT. V usage is TRBV6-6 and J usage is TRBJ1-1, with 7 bases identical to TRBD1. The junction had 1 base not matched to a gene; V was cut back by 2 bases and J by 1 base. Germline V lookup: CDR1 MNHNY, CDR2 SVGAGI (reference sequence). The CDR3 covers 14 residues.

The chain couples TRBV16 to TRBJ1-2; D call uncertain. Germline V gives CDR1 KGHSY, CDR2 FQNENV. Trimming cost V 4 bases and J 2 bases, with 14 bases left between them. The CDR3 spans 15 residues. CDR3 coding DNA: TGTGCCAGCAGCCGCTCTACCAAGGGAAACTATGGCTACACCTTC. Translated: CASSRSTKGNYGYTF.

The V and J genes are TRBV6-1 and TRBJ2-7, with D perhaps TRBD1 (5 bases). The germline V gene encodes CDR1 MNHNS and CDR2 SASEGT. Trimming left V 5 bases short and J 7 bases short, with 12 bases between. This CDR3 is 12 amino acids long. CDR3 protein: CASSITGTEQYF. The CDR3 nucleotides are TGTGCCAGCAGTATTACAGGTACAGAGCAGTACTTC.

The rearrangement links TRBV6-1 to TRBJ1-3; D gene ambiguous. Germline lookup yields CDR1 MNHNS and CDR2 SASEGT. Trimming took off 7 bases at V and 5 bases at J, with 9 bases between the two ends. CDR3 length: 12 residues. CDR3 nucleotide sequence: TGTGCCAGCACCTCGTTGCGAAACACCATATATTTT. This sequence encodes CASTSLRNTIYF.

The gene calls are TRBV7-9 and TRBJ2-3, with unresolved D. The germline gives CDR1 SEHNR, CDR2 FQNEAQ (reference sequence). The CDR3 covers 12 residues. V shed 1 base and J shed 6 bases, with 5 bases lying between them. The CDR3 sequence: CASSLVGDTQYF. In nucleotides, the CDR3 is TGTGCCAGCAGCTTAGTCGGGGATACGCAGTATTTT.

In the case of this clone: One end of the junction varies from germline; a read error may be responsible. The chain combines TRBV28 with TRBJ2-3; D is possibly TRBD1 (5 bases). The CDR3 runs 16 residues. In germline, CDR1 is MDHEN, CDR2 SYDVKM. The DNA for the CDR3 is TGTGCCAGCAGTTTATTCGTGGGCTACACCACAGGTACGCAGTATTTT. Translated, it gives CASSLFVGYTTGTQYF.

This clone was observed a few times. The CDR3 loop reads CASSAGGGYTF. The DNA of the CDR3 is TGTGCCAGCAGTGCTGGGGGTGGCTACACCTTC. The genes are TRBV27 and TRBJ1-2; a possible D gene is TRBD1 (5 bases). This CDR3 has 11 residues. Germline loops: CDR1 MNHEY, CDR2 SMNVEV (reference sequence). V was pared by 5 bases and J by 7 bases, with 8 bases between.

This clone came up a few times. The CDR3 loop is CASSLGTEAFF. DNA for the CDR3: TGTGCCAGCAGCTTAGGGACTGAAGCTTTCTTT. This chain links TRBV13 with TRBJ1-1; D unclear. Per the germline V gene, CDR1 is PRHDT and CDR2 is FYEKMQ (reference sequence). The CDR3 covers 11 residues. Trimming removed 0 bases at V and 5 bases at J, with 1 base between.

This sequence joins TRBV15 and TRBJ1-1, with TRBD1 identical over 9 bases. The V gene end was trimmed by 7 bases and the J gene end by 3 bases; junction bases not matched to a gene: 12. Germline V CDR1 and CDR2: LNHNV, YYDKDF (reference sequence). This CDR3 is 16 amino acids long. The CDR3 DNA reads as TGTGCCACCAAGCCGGGACAGGGATTGGGGGACACTGAAGCTTTCTTT. This gives the protein CATKPGQGLGDTEAFF.

The chain employs TRBV11-2 and TRBJ2-5; the D gene is possibly TRBD1 (6 bases). Germline CDR1 reads SGHAT; CDR2 reads FQNNGV. The CDR3 sequence is 12 residues long. V lost 5 bases and J lost 14, with 18 bases in between. The CDR3: CASSPTGDSLYF. For the CDR3, the DNA is TGTGCCAGCAGCCCGACAGGCGACTCCTTATACTTC.

The sample holds a few counts of this clone. The rearrangement joins TRBV5-1 to TRBJ2-1, with D possibly TRBD2 on 5 matching bases. The V gene lost 4 bases and the J gene lost 3 bases, with 17 bases spanning the gap. The CDR3 has 16 amino acids. CDR1 is SGHRS and CDR2 is YFSETQ in the germline V gene. CDR3 loop: CASSLSSGGNYNEQFF. DNA for the CDR3: TGCGCCAGCAGCCTATCTAGTGGAGGAAACTACAATGAGCAGTTCTTC.

This clone occurred a few times. The chain joins TRBV5-1 to TRBJ2-7; the D gene is possibly TRBD1 (5 bases). Germline V gene data show CDR1 as SGHRS and CDR2 as YFSETQ. CDR3 length: 14 amino acids. Trimming left V 4 bases short and J 0 bases short, with 11 bases between. The CDR3 DNA reads TGCGCCAGCAGCCTTATAGACAGCTCCTACGAGCAGTACTTC. Translated: CASSLIDSSYEQYF.

The chain carries TRBV7-9 and TRBJ1-1; 8 bases are shared with TRBD1. Germline CDR1 SEHNR, CDR2 FQNEAQ (reference sequence). The CDR3 is made up of 16 amino acids. V lost 3 bases and J lost 0; bases outside the gene matches: 6. The CDR3 nucleotides read TGTGCCAGCAGCTTCGGACAGGGACCTTTGAACACTGAAGCTTTCTTT. Translated: CASSFGQGPLNTEAFF.

In its sample, this clone was seen a few times. Here the CDR3 DNA reads TGTGCCTGGAGTTTTAAGGGGGGTCGCACTGAAGCTTTCTTT. This encodes CAWSFKGGRTEAFF. The chain employs TRBV30 and TRBJ1-1; maybe TRBD1 (6 bases). CDR3 length equals 14 residues. Trimming shortened V by 2 bases and J by 4 bases, and 14 bases separated the two germline ends. CDR1 is GTSNPN, CDR2 SVGIG, per germline (reference sequence).

This chain connects TRBV6-5 to TRBJ2-7; 9 bases agree with TRBD1. The length of the CDR3 is 15 residues. Trimming cost V 5 bases and J 1 base; bases outside gene matches: 6. Germline loops: CDR1 MNHEY, CDR2 SVGAGI. The CDR3 here is CASSTRQGGSYEQYF. The CDR3 nucleotides read TGTGCCAGCAGTACGCGACAGGGGGGGTCCTACGAGCAGTACTTC.

The chain is built from TRBV9 and TRBJ1-4; D unclear. The CDR3 spans 15 residues. Trimming removed 0 bases from V and 0 bases from J, with 6 bases in between. CDR1 and CDR2 (germline): SGDLS, YYNGEE. The CDR3 DNA follows: TGTGCCAGCAGCGTAGGCTGGGCAACTAATGAAAAACTGTTTTTT. This translates into CASSVGWATNEKLFF.

The rearrangement joins TRBV19 to TRBJ1-1; tentatively, D is TRBD1 (6 bases). Trimming stripped 5 bases from V and 5 bases from J, with 15 bases between. The CDR3 extends over 14 amino acids. Germline values: CDR1 LNHDA, CDR2 SQIVND (reference sequence). For the CDR3, the DNA is TGTGCCAGTAGTGAGCCATCAGGGGTTACTGAAGCTTTCTTT. Translated, it gives CASSEPSGVTEAFF.

The chain uses TRBV6-5 and TRBJ2-3; D unclear. The CDR3 has 13 amino acids. Germline V CDR1 and CDR2: MNHEY, SVGAGI. V lost 5 bases and J lost 4, with 10 bases in between. The CDR3 region has the DNA TGTGCCAGCAGTACGGGCGCCGCAGATACGCAGTATTTT. Amino acids: CASSTGAADTQYF.

In its sample, this clone was seen once. The chain uses TRBV7-8 and TRBJ1-5, with D possibly matching TRBD1 (6 bases). CDR3 length: 15 residues. Germline values: CDR1 SGHVS, CDR2 FQNEAQ. Trimming took 4 bases from V and 7 from J, leaving 17 bases between them. In DNA, the CDR3 is TGTGCCAGCAGCTGGGAGGGGGGGTCCGGCCAGCCCCAGCATTTT. Its translation is CASSWEGGSGQPQHF. The variable domain in full, with the rest retrieved from reference TRBV7-8 and TRBJ1-5, is GAGVSQSPRYKVAKRGQDVALRCDPISGHVSLFWYQQALGQGPEFLTYFQNEAQLDKSGLPSDRFFAERPEGSVSTLKIQRTQQEDSAVYLCASSWEGGSGQPQHFGDGTRLSIL.

V usage is TRBV19 and J usage is TRBJ2-1, with D maybe TRBD2 (6 bases). Germline V gene sequence: CDR1 LNHDA, CDR2 SQIVND (reference sequence). The CDR3 totals 14 residues. Trimming pared 5 bases from V and 8 bases from J, leaving 16 bases between. The CDR3 sequence is CASSPLLQRDEQFF. The CDR3 DNA follows: TGTGCCAGTAGTCCCTTACTTCAGCGGGATGAGCAGTTCTTC.

V gene TRBV27 combines with J gene TRBJ2-7; 7 bases are shared with TRBD1. CDR3 size: 15 residues. V was pared by 7 bases and J by 5 bases, with 14 bases of the junction left unmatched. Germline CDR1 is MNHEY and CDR2 is SMNVEV (reference sequence). CDR3 protein: CASIPTGTALDEQYF. CDR3 coding DNA: TGTGCCAGCATCCCGACCGGGACAGCCTTGGACGAGCAGTACTTC.

The chain joins TRBV27 to TRBJ1-1; TRBD1 might be the D (6 bases). The germline V gene has CDR1 MNHEY and CDR2 SMNVEV (reference sequence). This CDR3 contains 17 residues. V shed 5 bases and J shed 1 base, with 20 bases lying between them. The CDR3 reads CASSPRRGMGGNTEAFF. CDR3 coding DNA: TGTGCCAGCAGTCCCAGGAGGGGGATGGGGGGGAACACTGAAGCTTTCTTT.

The gene calls are TRBV19 and TRBJ1-6; D is uncertain. The CDR3 extends over 17 amino acids. V lost 3 bases and J lost 7, with 19 bases in between. From germline, CDR1 is LNHDA and CDR2 SQIVND (reference sequence). The CDR3 region has the DNA TGTGCCAGTAGTATCGGAGGCACACGAATTGGAAATTCACCCCTCCACTTT. Its protein product is CASSIGGTRIGNSPLHF.

The rearrangement uses TRBV6-5 and TRBJ2-5, with 7 nucleotides matching TRBD1. The germline V gene encodes CDR1 MNHEY and CDR2 SVGAGI. The CDR3 contains 15 residues. Unmatched junction bases numbered 4, after V lost 3 bases and J lost 0 bases. CDR3 loop: CASSYRTGDQETQYF. CDR3 sequence (DNA): TGTGCCAGCAGTTATCGGACAGGCGACCAAGAGACCCAGTACTTC.

The chain carries TRBV4-2 and TRBJ1-1; weak D call: TRBD1 (6 bases). The CDR3 runs to 14 residues. Between the trimmed V and J ends, which lost 4 bases and 1 base, there was a span of 10 bases. CDR1 LGHNA and CDR2 YNFKEQ come from the germline V gene. The CDR3, as DNA: TGTGCCAGCAGCCCAGCACAGGGGAACACTGAAGCTTTCTTT. It encodes CASSPAQGNTEAFF.

This clone was counted a few times. This chain connects TRBV9 to TRBJ1-5; weak D call: TRBD1 (6 bases). Germline CDR1 is SGDLS and CDR2 is YYNGEE. The CDR3 sequence is 15 residues long. Trimming removed 3 bases at V and 2 bases at J, with 12 bases between. CDR3 sequence: CASSESSGGNQPQHF. Here the CDR3 DNA reads TGTGCCAGCAGCGAAAGTTCAGGGGGCAATCAGCCCCAGCATTTT.

CDR3 sequence reads: CASRYRDRGSYEQYF. The DNA for the CDR3 is TGTGCCAGCAGGTACCGGGACAGGGGGTCCTACGAGCAGTACTTC. V gene TRBV6-5 combines with J gene TRBJ2-7; 11 bases match TRBD1. This CDR3 has 15 amino acids. Germline V lookup: CDR1 MNHEY, CDR2 SVGAGI. Unmatched junction bases numbered 5, after V lost 6 bases and J lost 1 base.